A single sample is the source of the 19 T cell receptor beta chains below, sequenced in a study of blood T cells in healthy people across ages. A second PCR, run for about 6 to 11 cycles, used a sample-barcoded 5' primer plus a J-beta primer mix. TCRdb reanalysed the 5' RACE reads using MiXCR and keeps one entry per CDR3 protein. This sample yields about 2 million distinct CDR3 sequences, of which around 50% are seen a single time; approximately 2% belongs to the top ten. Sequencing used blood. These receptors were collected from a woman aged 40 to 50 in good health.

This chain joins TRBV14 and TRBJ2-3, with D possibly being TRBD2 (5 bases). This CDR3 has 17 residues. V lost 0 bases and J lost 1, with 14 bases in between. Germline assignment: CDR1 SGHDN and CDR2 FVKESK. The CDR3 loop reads CASSQEPLRARTDTQYF. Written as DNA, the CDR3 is TGTGCCAGCAGCCAAGAACCGTTGCGGGCTCGCACAGATACGCAGTATTTT.

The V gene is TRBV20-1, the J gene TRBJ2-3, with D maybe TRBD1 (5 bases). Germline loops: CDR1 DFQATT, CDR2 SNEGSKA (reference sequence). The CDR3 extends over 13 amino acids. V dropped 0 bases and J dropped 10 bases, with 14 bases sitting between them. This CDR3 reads CSARDYRSVSQYF. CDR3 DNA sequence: TGCAGTGCTAGAGACTACAGGTCCGTATCGCAGTATTTT.

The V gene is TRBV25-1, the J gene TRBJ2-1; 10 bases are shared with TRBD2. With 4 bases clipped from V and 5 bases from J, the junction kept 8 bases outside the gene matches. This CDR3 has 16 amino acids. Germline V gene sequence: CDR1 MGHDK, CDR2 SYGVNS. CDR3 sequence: CASSGALAGFDNEQFF. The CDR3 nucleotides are TGTGCCAGCAGTGGGGCACTAGCGGGGTTCGACAATGAGCAGTTCTTC.

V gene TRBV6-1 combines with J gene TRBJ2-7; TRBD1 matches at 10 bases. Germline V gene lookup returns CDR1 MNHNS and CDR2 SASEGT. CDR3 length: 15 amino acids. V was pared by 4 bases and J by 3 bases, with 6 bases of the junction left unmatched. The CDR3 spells CASSAPGQGYYEQYF. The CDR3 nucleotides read TGTGCCAGCAGTGCTCCGGGACAGGGGTACTACGAGCAGTACTTC.

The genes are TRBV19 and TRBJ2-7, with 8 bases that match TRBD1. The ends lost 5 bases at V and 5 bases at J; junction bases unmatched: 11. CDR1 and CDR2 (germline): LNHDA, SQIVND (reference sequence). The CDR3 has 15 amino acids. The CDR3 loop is CASSVRTGQVHEQYF. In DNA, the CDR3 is TGTGCCAGTAGTGTTCGGACAGGGCAAGTCCACGAGCAGTACTTC.

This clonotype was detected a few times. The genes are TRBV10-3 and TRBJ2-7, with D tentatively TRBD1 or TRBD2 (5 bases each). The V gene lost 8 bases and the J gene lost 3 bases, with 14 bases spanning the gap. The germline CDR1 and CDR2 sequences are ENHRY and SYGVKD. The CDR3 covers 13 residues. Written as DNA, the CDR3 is TGTGCCATCGGGACGGACGAGAACTACGAGCAGTACTTC. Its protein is CAIGTDENYEQYF.

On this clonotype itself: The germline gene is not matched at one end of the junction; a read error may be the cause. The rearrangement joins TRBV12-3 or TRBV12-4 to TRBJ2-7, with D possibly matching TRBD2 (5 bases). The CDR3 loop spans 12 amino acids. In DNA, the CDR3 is TGTGCCAACAGTTTAGCGCTCATAGACCAGTACTTC. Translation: CANSLALIDQYF.

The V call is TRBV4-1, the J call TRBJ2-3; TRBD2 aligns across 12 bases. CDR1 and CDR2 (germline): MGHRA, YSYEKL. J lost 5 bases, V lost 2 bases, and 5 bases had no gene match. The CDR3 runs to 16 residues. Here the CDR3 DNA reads TGCGCCAGCAGCCAAATACTAGCGGGGGGCGAAGATACGCAGTATTTT. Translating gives CASSQILAGGEDTQYF.

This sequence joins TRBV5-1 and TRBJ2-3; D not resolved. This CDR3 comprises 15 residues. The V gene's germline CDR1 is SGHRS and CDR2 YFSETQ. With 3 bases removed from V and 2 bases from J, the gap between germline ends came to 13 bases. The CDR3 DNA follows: TGCGCCAGCAGCTCCGAAGGGCGGCTCACAGATACGCAGTATTTT. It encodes CASSSEGRLTDTQYF. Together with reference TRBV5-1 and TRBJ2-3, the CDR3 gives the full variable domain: KAGVTQTPRYLIKTRGQQVTLSCSPISGHRSVSWYQQTPGQGLQFLFEYFSETQRNKGNFPGRFSGRQFSNSRSEMNVSTLELGDSALYLCASSSEGRLTDTQYFGPGTRLTVL.

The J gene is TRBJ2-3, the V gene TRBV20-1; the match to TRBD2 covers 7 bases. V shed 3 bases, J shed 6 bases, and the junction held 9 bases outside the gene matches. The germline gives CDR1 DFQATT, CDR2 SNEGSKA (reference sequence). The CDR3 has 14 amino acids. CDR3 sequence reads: CSARKLASADTQYF. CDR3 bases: TGCAGTGCTAGGAAACTAGCGAGTGCGGATACGCAGTATTTT.

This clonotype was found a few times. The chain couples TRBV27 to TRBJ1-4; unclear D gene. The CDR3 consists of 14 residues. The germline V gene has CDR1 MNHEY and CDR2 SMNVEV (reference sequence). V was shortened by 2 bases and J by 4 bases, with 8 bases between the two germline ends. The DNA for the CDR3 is TGTGCCAGCAGTTTAGTCGGGAATAATGAAAAACTGTTTTTT. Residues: CASSLVGNNEKLFF.

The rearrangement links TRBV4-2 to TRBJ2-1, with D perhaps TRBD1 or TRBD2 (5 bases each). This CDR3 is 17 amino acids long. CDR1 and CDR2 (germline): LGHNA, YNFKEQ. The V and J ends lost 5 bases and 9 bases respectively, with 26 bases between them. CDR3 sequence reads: CASSLVLRDGGFGEQFF. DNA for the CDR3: TGTGCCAGCAGCTTAGTTCTACGGGACGGAGGCTTTGGTGAGCAGTTCTTC.

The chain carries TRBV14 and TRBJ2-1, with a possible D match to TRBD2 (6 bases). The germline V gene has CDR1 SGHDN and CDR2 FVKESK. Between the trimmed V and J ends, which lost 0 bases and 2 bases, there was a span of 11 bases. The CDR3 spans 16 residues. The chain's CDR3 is CASSQELGTPYNEQFF. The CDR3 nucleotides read TGTGCCAGCAGCCAAGAATTAGGGACTCCCTACAATGAGCAGTTCTTC.

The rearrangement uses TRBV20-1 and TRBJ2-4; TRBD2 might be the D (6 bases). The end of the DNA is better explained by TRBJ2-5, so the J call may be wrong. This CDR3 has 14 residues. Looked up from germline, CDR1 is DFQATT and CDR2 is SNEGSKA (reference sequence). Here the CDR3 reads CSARVAGSRETQYF. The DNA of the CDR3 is TGCAGTGCTAGAGTCGCGGGAAGTCGAGAGACCCAGTACTTC.

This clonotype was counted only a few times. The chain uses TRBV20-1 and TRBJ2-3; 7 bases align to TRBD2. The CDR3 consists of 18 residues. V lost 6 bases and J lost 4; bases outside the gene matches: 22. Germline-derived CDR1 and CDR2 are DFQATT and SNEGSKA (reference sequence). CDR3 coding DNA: TGCAGTGCCATCGGGTGGGCGGGGGAGCCTTTCGGTGCAGATACGCAGTATTTT. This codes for CSAIGWAGEPFGADTQYF.

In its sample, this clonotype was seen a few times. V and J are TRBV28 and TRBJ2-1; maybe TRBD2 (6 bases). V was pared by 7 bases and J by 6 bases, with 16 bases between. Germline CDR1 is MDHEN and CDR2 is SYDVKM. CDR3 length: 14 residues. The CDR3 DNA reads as TGTGCCAGCATGGGGACTTTAGGCCCCAATGAGCAGTTCTTC. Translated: CASMGTLGPNEQFF.

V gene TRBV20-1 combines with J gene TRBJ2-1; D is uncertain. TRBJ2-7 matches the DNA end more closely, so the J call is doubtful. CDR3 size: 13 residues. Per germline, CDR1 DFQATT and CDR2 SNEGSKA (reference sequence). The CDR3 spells CSAPSGLVYEQYF. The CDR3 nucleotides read TGCAGTGCTCCCTCGGGCCTTGTTTACGAGCAGTACTTC.

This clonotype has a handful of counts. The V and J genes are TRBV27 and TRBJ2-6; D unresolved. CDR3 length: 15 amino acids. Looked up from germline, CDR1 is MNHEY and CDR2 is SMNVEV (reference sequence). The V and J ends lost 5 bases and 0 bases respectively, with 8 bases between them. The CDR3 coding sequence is TGTGCCAGCAGTGACCGTCGCTCTGGGGCCAACGTCCTGACTTTC. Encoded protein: CASSDRRSGANVLTF. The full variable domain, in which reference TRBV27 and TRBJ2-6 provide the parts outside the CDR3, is EAQVTQNPRYLITVTGKKLTVTCSQNMNHEYMSWYRQDPGLGLRQIYYSMNVEVTDKGDVPEGYKVSRKEKRNFPLILESPSPNQTSLYFCASSDRRSGANVLTFGAGSRLTVL.

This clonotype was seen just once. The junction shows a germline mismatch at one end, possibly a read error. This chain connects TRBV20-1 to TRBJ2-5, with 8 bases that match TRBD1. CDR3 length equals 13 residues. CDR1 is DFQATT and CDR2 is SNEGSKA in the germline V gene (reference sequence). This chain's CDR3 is CSARDRGQEAQYF. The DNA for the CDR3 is TGCAGTGCTAGAGACAGGGGGCAAGAGGCCCAGTACTTC.